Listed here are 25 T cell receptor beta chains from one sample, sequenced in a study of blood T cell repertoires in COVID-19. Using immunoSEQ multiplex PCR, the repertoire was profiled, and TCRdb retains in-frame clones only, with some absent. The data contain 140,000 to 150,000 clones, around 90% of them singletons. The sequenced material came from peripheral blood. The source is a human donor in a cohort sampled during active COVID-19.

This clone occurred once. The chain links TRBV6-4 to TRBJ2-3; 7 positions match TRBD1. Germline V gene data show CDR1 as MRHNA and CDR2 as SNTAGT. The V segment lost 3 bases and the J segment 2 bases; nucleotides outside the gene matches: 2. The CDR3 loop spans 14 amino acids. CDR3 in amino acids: CASSEGTDTDTQYF. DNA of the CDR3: TGTGCCAGCAGTGAGGGGACAGACACAGATACGCAGTATTTT.

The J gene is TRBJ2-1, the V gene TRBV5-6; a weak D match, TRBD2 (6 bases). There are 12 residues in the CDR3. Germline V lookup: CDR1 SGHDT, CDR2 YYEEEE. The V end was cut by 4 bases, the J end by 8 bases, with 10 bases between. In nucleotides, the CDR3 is TGTGCCAGCAGCCCCGGGGACTATGAGCAGTTCTTC. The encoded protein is CASSPGDYEQFF.

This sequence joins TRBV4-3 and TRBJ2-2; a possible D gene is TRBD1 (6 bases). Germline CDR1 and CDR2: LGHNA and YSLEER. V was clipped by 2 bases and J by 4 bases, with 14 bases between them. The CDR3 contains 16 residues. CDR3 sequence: CASSQFVVGGTGELFF. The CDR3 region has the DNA TGCGCCAGCAGCCAATTCGTCGTAGGGGGCACCGGGGAGCTGTTTTTT.

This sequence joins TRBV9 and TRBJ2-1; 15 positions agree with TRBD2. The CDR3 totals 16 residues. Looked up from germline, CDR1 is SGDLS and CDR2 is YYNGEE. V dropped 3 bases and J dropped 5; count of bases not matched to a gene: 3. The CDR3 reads CASSAGLAGGDNEQFF. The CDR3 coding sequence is TGTGCCAGCAGCGCCGGACTAGCGGGGGGGGACAATGAGCAGTTCTTC.

The CDR3 region is CASSVQGPSYEQYF. The CDR3 bases are TGCGCCAGCAGTGTACAGGGCCCCTCCTACGAGCAGTACTTC. The rearrangement joins TRBV10-2 to TRBJ2-7, with D possibly matching TRBD1 (6 bases). Trimming cost V 4 bases and J 0 bases, with 10 bases left between them. Per the germline V gene, CDR1 is WSHSY and CDR2 is SAAADI. The CDR3 sequence is 14 residues long.

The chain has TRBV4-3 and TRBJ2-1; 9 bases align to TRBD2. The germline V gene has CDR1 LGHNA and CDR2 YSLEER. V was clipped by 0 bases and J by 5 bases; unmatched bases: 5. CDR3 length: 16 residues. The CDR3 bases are TGCGCCAGCAGCCAAGATATTGGCGGGGGGGACAATGAGCAGTTCTTC. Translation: CASSQDIGGGDNEQFF.

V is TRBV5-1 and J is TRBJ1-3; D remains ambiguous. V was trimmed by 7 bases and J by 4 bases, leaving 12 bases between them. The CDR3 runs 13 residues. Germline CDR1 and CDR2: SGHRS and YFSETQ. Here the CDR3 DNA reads TGCGCCAGCGCCGACATTGCGGGAAACACCATATATTTT. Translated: CASADIAGNTIYF.

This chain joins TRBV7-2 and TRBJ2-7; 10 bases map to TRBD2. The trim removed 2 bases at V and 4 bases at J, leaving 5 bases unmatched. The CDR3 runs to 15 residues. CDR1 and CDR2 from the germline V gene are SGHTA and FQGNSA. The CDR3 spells CASSLQRGGGYEQYF. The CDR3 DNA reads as TGTGCCAGCAGCTTACAGCGGGGGGGAGGATACGAGCAGTACTTC.

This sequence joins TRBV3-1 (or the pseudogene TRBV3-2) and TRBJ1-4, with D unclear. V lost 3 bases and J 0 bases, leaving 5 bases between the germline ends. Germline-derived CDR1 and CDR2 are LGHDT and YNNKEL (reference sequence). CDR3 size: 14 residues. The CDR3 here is CASSHRATNEKLFF. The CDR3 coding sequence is TGTGCCAGCAGCCATCGTGCAACTAATGAAAAACTGTTTTTT.

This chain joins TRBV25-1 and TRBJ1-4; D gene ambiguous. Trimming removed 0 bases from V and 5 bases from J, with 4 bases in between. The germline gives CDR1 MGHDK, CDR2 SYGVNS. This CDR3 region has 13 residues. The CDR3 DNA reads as TGTGCCAGCAGTGAATACCTAAATGAAAAACTGTTTTTT. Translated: CASSEYLNEKLFF.

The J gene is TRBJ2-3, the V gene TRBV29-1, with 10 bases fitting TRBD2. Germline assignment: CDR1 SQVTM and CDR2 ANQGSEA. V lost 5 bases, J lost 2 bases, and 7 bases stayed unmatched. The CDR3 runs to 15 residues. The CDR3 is CSVSASGGDTDTQYF. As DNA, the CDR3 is TGCAGCGTTTCAGCTAGCGGGGGCGACACAGATACGCAGTATTTT.

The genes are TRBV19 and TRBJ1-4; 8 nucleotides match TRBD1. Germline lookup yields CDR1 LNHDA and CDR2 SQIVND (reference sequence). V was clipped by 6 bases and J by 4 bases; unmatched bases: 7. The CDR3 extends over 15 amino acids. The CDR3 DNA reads TGTGCCAGTAGAGGGGGACAGGCGATTAATGAAAAACTGTTTTTT. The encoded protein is CASRGGQAINEKLFF.

In DNA form, the CDR3 reads TGTGCCAGCAGCTTAGTGCAAGGGGAAGTCGGTGAAAAACTGTTTTTT. It encodes CASSLVQGEVGEKLFF. The genes are TRBV7-8 and TRBJ1-4, with D possibly TRBD1 on 5 matching bases. Germline values: CDR1 SGHVS, CDR2 FQNEAQ. Between the trimmed V and J ends, which lost 1 base and 7 bases, there was a span of 16 bases. The CDR3 totals 16 residues.

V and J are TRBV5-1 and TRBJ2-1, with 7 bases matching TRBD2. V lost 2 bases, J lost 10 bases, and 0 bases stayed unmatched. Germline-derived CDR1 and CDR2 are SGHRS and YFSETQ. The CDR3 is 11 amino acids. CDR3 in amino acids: CASSFGGEQFF. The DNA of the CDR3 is TGCGCCAGCAGCTTCGGGGGGGAGCAGTTCTTC.

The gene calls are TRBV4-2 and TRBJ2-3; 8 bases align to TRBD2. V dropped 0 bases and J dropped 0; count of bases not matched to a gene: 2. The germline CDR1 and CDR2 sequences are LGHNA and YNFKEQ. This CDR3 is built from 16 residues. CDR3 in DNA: TGTGCCAGCAGCCAAGAAGCTAGCGGGAGCACAGATACGCAGTATTTT. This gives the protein CASSQEASGSTDTQYF.

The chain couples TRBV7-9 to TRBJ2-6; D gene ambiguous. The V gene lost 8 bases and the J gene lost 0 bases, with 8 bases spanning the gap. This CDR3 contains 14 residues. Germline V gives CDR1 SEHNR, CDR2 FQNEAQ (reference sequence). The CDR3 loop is CASHPGSGANVLTF. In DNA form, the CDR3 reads TGTGCCAGCCACCCGGGCTCTGGGGCCAACGTCCTGACTTTC.

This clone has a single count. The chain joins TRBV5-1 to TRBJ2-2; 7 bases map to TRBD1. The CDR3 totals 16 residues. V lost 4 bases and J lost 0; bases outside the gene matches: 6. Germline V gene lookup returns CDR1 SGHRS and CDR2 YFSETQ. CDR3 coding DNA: TGCGCCAGCAGCCCGCGACAGGGAACGAACACCGGGGAGCTGTTTTTT. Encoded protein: CASSPRQGTNTGELFF.

In DNA form, the CDR3 reads TGCGCCAGCAGCCAAGGTCCGACAAACACTGAAGCTTTCTTT. Its translation is CASSQGPTNTEAFF. This chain links TRBV4-1 with TRBJ1-1; no reliable D call. Deletions cut 1 base from V and 2 bases from J, with 8 bases between. The CDR3 is 14 residues long. Germline lookup yields CDR1 MGHRA and CDR2 YSYEKL.

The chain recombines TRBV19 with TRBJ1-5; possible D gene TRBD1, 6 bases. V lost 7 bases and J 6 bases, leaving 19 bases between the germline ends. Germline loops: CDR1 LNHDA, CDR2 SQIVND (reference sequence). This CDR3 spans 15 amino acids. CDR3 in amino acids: CASKVTGYYGQPQHF. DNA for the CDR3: TGTGCCAGTAAAGTCACAGGGTACTACGGTCAGCCCCAGCATTTT.

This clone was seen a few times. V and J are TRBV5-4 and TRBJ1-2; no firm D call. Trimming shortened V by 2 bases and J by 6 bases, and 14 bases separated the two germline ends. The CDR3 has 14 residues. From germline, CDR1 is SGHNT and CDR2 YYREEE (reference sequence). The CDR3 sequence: CASSFREEIDGYTF. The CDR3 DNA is TGTGCCAGCAGCTTTAGGGAGGAGATTGATGGCTACACCTTC.

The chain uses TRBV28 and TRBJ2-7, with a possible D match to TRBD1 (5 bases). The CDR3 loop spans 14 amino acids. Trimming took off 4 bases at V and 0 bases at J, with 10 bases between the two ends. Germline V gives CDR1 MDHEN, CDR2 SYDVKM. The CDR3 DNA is TGTGCCAGCAGTTCAGGGATGATCTCCTACGAGCAGTACTTC. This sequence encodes CASSSGMISYEQYF. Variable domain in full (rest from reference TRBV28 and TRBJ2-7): DVKVTQSSRYLVKRTGEKVFLECVQDMDHENMFWYRQDPGLGLRLIYFSYDVKMKEKGDIPEGYSVSREKKERFSLILESASTNQTSMYLCASSSGMISYEQYFGPGTRLTVT.

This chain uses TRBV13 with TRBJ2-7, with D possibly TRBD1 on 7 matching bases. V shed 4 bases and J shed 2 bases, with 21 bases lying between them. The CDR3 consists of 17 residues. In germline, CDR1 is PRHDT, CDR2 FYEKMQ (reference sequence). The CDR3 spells CASSSLVARGVTYEQYF. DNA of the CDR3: TGTGCCAGCAGCTCTTTAGTTGCCAGGGGGGTCACCTACGAGCAGTACTTC. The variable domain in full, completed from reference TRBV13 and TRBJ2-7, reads AAGVIQSPRHLIKEKRETATLKCYPIPRHDTVYWYQQGPGQDPQFLISFYEKMQSDKGSIPDRFSAQQFSDYHSELNMSSLELGDSALYFCASSSLVARGVTYEQYFGPGTRLTVT.

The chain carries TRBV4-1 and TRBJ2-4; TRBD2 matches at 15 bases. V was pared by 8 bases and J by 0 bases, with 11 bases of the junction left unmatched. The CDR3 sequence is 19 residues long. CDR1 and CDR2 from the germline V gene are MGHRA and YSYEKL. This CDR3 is CASAIAGLAGGIAKNIQYF. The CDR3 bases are TGCGCCAGCGCGATAGCGGGACTAGCGGGGGGAATAGCCAAAAACATTCAGTACTTC.

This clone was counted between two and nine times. The DNA for the CDR3 is TGCGCCAGCAGCTTGGACCCGGGACAGGGAGGGTATGGCTACACCTTC. The encoded protein is CASSLDPGQGGYGYTF. The V gene is TRBV5-1, the J gene TRBJ1-2; TRBD1 matches at 9 bases. Germline CDR1 and CDR2: SGHRS and YFSETQ. The CDR3 covers 16 residues. J was trimmed by 5 bases and V by 0 bases; bases with no gene match: 8.

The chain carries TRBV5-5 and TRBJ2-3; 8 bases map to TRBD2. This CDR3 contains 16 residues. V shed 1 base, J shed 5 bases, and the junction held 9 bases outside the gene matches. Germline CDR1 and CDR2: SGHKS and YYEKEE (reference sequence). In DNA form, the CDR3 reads TGTGCCAGCAGCTTGTCTCCGGGACTAGGATTAGATACGCAGTATTTT. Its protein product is CASSLSPGLGLDTQYF. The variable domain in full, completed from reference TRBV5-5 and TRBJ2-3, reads DAGVTQSPTHLIKTRGQQVTLRCSPISGHKSVSWYQQVLGQGPQFIFQYYEKEERGRGNFPDRFSARQFPNYSSELNVNALLLGDSALYLCASSLSPGLGLDTQYFGPGTRLTVL.